These 3 T cell receptor beta chains were sequenced from one sample in a study of CD8+ T cells in alopecia areata. The sequencing template was cDNA reverse transcribed from extracted RNA. Data came from immunoSEQ multiplex PCR; TCRdb stores just in-frame clones and leaves some out. In the table there are approximately 220,000 clones, around two fifths of which are singletons. Treatment: oral pan-JAK inhibitor, 5-10 mg twice daily. This specimen was CD4+ T cells sorted from blood, taken between weeks 30 and 35, from a patient treated with tofacitinib. These receptor sequences come from a human donor with alopecia areata.

The V and J genes are TRBV28 and TRBJ2-1; D gene unclear. From germline, CDR1 is MDHEN and CDR2 SYDVKM. The CDR3 is 15 residues long. Deletions cut 7 bases from V and 5 bases from J, with 18 bases between. The CDR3 bases are TGTGCCAGCATTTCACCGGGCGGCCCTCACAATGAGCAGTTCTTC. This sequence encodes CASISPGGPHNEQFF.

This rearrangement joins TRBV7-9 to TRBJ1-5; D not resolved. Germline V gene sequence: CDR1 SEHNR, CDR2 FQNEAQ (reference sequence). This CDR3 is built from 12 residues. V was cut by 5 bases and J by 6 bases, with 8 bases left in between. This chain's CDR3 is CASSPGSQPQHF. CDR3 nucleotides: TGTGCCAGCAGCCCCGGTAGTCAGCCCCAGCATTTT.

The rearrangement uses TRBV7-9 and TRBJ1-1, with D uncertain. V dropped 2 bases and J dropped 3 bases, with 7 bases sitting between them. The CDR3 consists of 13 residues. Germline values: CDR1 SEHNR, CDR2 FQNEAQ (reference sequence). DNA for the CDR3: TGTGCCAGCAGCTTACTTCAATACACTGAAGCTTTCTTT. Translated, it gives CASSLLQYTEAFF.